Below are 2 T cell receptor beta chains sequenced from a single sample in a study of PD-1 blockade in classical Hodgkin lymphoma. Each and every patient relapsed after autologous stem cell transplantation, and patients got differing brentuximab vedotin exposure. Sequenced by immunoSEQ multiplex PCR; TCRdb stores in-frame clones only, minus some. Here the sample spans 25,000 to 30,000 clones, less than 80% being singletons. Sequencing used peripheral blood mononuclear cells (PBMCs), obtained before the second cycle of nivolumab. The receptors stem from a human donor with classical Hodgkin lymphoma.

This CDR3 is CASSYQGGAETQYF. In nucleotides, the CDR3 is TGTGCCAGCAGTTACCAGGGGGGCGCGGAGACCCAGTACTTC. This chain uses TRBV2 with TRBJ2-5, with a tentative D call TRBD1 (7 bases). The ends were cut back, 5 bases at V and 5 bases at J, with 15 bases in the middle. CDR1 and CDR2 (germline): SNHLY, FYNNEI. The CDR3 totals 14 residues.

CDR3 amino acids: CASRVGNQETQYF. The CDR3 coding sequence is TGTGCCAGCAGGGTGGGTAACCAAGAGACCCAGTACTTC. V is TRBV27 and J is TRBJ2-5, with D hard to call. The germline gives CDR1 MNHEY, CDR2 SMNVEV (reference sequence). There are 13 residues in the CDR3. With 6 bases removed from V and 0 bases from J, the gap between germline ends came to 8 bases.